A single sample gave rise to the 10 T cell receptor beta chains below, sequenced in a study of CD8 T cells in ankylosing spondylitis. TCRdb reanalysed the 5' RACE reads using MiXCR and keeps one entry per CDR3 protein. This table holds around 150,000 distinct CDR3 sequences, approximately 10% found once. The specimen sequenced was blood, either unsorted or a sorted T cell fraction (not recorded which). Receptors originate from a male donor with ankylosing spondylitis or in good health (not recorded which).

This clonotype was observed at least ten times. This sequence joins TRBV12-2 and TRBJ2-1; TRBD2 is taken as the D call from the table, unchecked against the DNA. TRBV12-2 is a pseudogene. There are 17 residues in the CDR3. DNA of the CDR3: TGTGCAAGTCGCTTAGCTCCGGGACTAGCGGGGAACAATGAGCAGTTCTTC. Translating gives CASRLAPGLAGNNEQFF.

The chain couples TRBV7-9 to TRBJ2-3; no definite D call. V dropped 6 bases and J dropped 0 bases, with 16 bases sitting between them. The CDR3 is made up of 16 amino acids. Germline-derived CDR1 and CDR2 are SEHNR and FQNEAQ (reference sequence). CDR3 sequence: CASRSDTSTSTDTQYF. The DNA of the CDR3 is TGTGCCAGCAGAAGCGACACTTCAACTAGCACAGATACGCAGTATTTT.

As regards this clonotype: A read error is possible here, since a much larger clone lies one base away. This chain joins TRBV25-1 and TRBJ1-1; D not certain. CDR3 size: 13 residues. Germline assignment: CDR1 MGHDK and CDR2 SYGVNS. This chain's CDR3 is CTSSVFLTSEAFF. CDR3 sequence (DNA): TGTACCAGCAGTGTATTTTTAACATCTGAAGCTTTCTTT. Drawing the rest from reference TRBV25-1 and TRBJ1-1, the complete variable domain is EADIYQTPRYLVIGTGKKITLECSQTMGHDKMYWYQQDPGMELHLIHYSYGVNSTEKGDLSSESTVSRIRTEHFPLTLESARPSHTSQYLCTSSVFLTSEAFFGQGTRLTVV.

A few counts support this clonotype. J is TRBJ1-2 and V is TRBV18; 9 nucleotides match TRBD1. Losses at the gene ends were 4 bases for V and 4 bases for J; bases not matched to a gene: 7. Germline V CDR1 and CDR2: KGHSH, LQKENI. The length of the CDR3 is 15 residues. In nucleotides, the CDR3 is TGTGCCAGCTCACTACAGGGGGCGACTTCCTATGGCTACACCTTC. Protein: CASSLQGATSYGYTF. The whole variable domain, remainder taken from reference TRBV18 and TRBJ1-2, is NAGVMQNPRHLVRRRGQEARLRCSPMKGHSHVYWYRQLPEEGLKFMVYLQKENIIDESGMPKERFSAEFPKEGPSILRIQQVVRGDSAAYFCASSLQGATSYGYTFGSGTRLTVV.

At least ten counts were recorded for this clonotype. J is TRBJ1-1 and V is TRBV29-1, with no clear D. Germline V gene data show CDR1 as SQVTM and CDR2 as ANQGSEA. Trimming cost V 6 bases and J 5 bases, with 16 bases left between them. This CDR3 comprises 13 residues. The CDR3 loop reads CSVSISAMTEAFF. In DNA, the CDR3 is TGCAGCGTGAGTATTAGTGCTATGACTGAAGCTTTCTTT.

This clonotype was seen ten or more times. Mismatch with germline at one junction end may stem from a read error. The chain links TRBV28 to TRBJ2-7; 7 nucleotides match TRBD1. Germline V gene lookup returns CDR1 MDHEN and CDR2 SYDVKM. There are 11 residues in the CDR3. In nucleotides, the CDR3 is TGTGCCAGCAGTTTCGGGGACAGAGAGAACTTC. Its translation is CASSFGDRENF.

This clonotype was observed a handful of times. The chain couples TRBV18 to TRBJ2-3; maybe TRBD1 (5 bases). The CDR3 covers 17 residues. CDR1 and CDR2 from the germline V gene are KGHSH and LQKENI. The germline V and J ends were trimmed by 3 bases and 1 base, with 17 bases remaining between them. This chain's CDR3 is CASSPGPASMGTDTQYF. The CDR3 DNA follows: TGTGCCAGCTCACCGGGGCCAGCCTCTATGGGCACAGATACGCAGTATTTT.

This clonotype showed up many times. This chain uses TRBV9 with TRBJ1-6, with D uncertain. This CDR3 contains 13 residues. The germline V and J ends were trimmed by 0 bases and 7 bases, with 5 bases remaining between them. The germline V gene encodes CDR1 SGDLS and CDR2 YYNGEE. CDR3 bases: TGTGCCAGCAGCGTAGGTCCCAATTCACCCCTCCACTTT. This translates into CASSVGPNSPLHF.

The chain recombines TRBV5-1 with TRBJ2-1; 14 bases fit TRBD2. Unmatched junction bases numbered 6, after V lost 4 bases and J lost 9 bases. CDR3 size: 15 residues. Germline lookup yields CDR1 SGHRS and CDR2 YFSETQ. CDR3 sequence reads: CASSPRLAGGAEQFF. CDR3 sequence (DNA): TGCGCCAGCAGCCCCCGACTAGCGGGAGGGGCTGAGCAGTTCTTC.

This clonotype was recorded at least ten times. The V gene is TRBV3-1, the J gene TRBJ2-7; D unclear. Trimming removed 0 bases from V and 3 bases from J, with 9 bases in between. Germline V gives CDR1 LGHDT, CDR2 YNNKEL (reference sequence). CDR3 length: 14 residues. The DNA of the CDR3 is TGTGCCAGCAGCCAAGATCACGAGTTCTACGAGCAGTACTTC. It codes for CASSQDHEFYEQYF.